This TCR beta chain is from a study of technical replicates of blood from several donors. V was clipped by 2 bases and J by 3 bases; unmatched bases: 2. This CDR3 region has 13 residues. Germline-derived CDR1 and CDR2 are SGHKS and YYEKEE (reference sequence). This clone was counted once. TCRdb's table, derived via immunoSEQ multiplex PCR, lists solely in-frame clones and lacks some. This table holds more than 65,000 clones, approximately 96% found once. The sequencing input was T cells isolated from PBMCs. The chain recombines TRBV5-5 with TRBJ2-7, with 7 bases that match TRBD1. This TCR derives from a human donor in good health. Here the CDR3 DNA reads TGTGCCAGCAGCTTCCGGGACAGCTACGAGCAGTACTTC. Protein: CASSFRDSYEQYF.